The 28 T cell receptor beta chains below were found in one sample sequenced in a study of shared clonotypes between healthy human individuals. The protocol was immunoSEQ multiplex PCR, while the TCRdb copy is restricted to in-frame clones and leaves out a portion. The sample consists of around 340,000 clones, over 70% of them appearing once. Material: memory CD4+ T cells sorted from blood. Subset reported: CD45RA-negative fraction. These receptor sequences come from a man aged 30-40 years in good health.

This clone occurred a few times. The V call is TRBV13, the J call TRBJ2-3; no reliable D call. Between the trimmed V and J ends, which lost 2 bases and 3 bases, there was a span of 9 bases. The germline gives CDR1 PRHDT, CDR2 FYEKMQ (reference sequence). CDR3 length: 14 amino acids. CDR3 nucleotide sequence: TGTGCCAGCAGCTTATATCCCGCAACAGATACGCAGTATTTT. This sequence encodes CASSLYPATDTQYF.

This chain connects TRBV19 to TRBJ2-7, with TRBD1 identical over 8 bases. Per the germline V gene, CDR1 is LNHDA and CDR2 is SQIVND (reference sequence). Trimming removed 3 bases from V and 4 bases from J; junction bases left unmatched: 5. The CDR3 is made up of 14 amino acids. CDR3 region: CASSIRGQEYEQYF. Here the CDR3 DNA reads TGTGCCAGTAGTATTCGGGGACAGGAATACGAGCAGTACTTC.

The V and J genes are TRBV5-1 and TRBJ2-5, with 7 bases fitting TRBD2. CDR3 length equals 16 residues. The germline gives CDR1 SGHRS, CDR2 YFSETQ. Trimming cost V 4 bases and J 1 base; bases outside gene matches: 10. The CDR3 nucleotides are TGCGCCAGCAGCCGTTGGGCAGCGGGAACCCAAGAGACCCAGTACTTC. Its translation: CASSRWAAGTQETQYF.

This clone was counted a single time. This chain uses TRBV6-6 with TRBJ1-5; 7 nucleotides agree with TRBD1. Germline V lookup: CDR1 MNHNY, CDR2 SVGAGI (reference sequence). V was clipped by 6 bases and J by 5 bases; unmatched bases: 4. The CDR3 is 13 residues long. The CDR3 DNA is TGTGCCAGCAGCCGCGACAGGGATCAGCCCCAGCATTTT. Translation gives CASSRDRDQPQHF.

The table lists this clone with a few counts. The chain links TRBV5-4 to TRBJ2-1; the D is unclear. In germline, CDR1 is SGHNT, CDR2 YYREEE (reference sequence). Trimming took off 4 bases at V and 8 bases at J, with 19 bases between the two ends. The CDR3 loop spans 15 amino acids. CDR3 sequence reads: CASSSFTATTDEQFF. The CDR3 bases are TGTGCCAGCAGCAGCTTTACCGCGACAACCGATGAGCAGTTCTTC.

This clone was detected only a few times. The V call is TRBV30, the J call TRBJ1-2; no clear D gene. CDR1 is GTSNPN and CDR2 is SVGIG in the germline V gene (reference sequence). There are 11 residues in the CDR3. V was trimmed by 8 bases and J by 1 base, leaving 8 bases between them. In DNA, the CDR3 is TGTGCCCTTTCGGATAACTATGGCTACACCTTC. Amino acids: CALSDNYGYTF. Supplemented by reference TRBV30 and TRBJ1-2, the full variable domain reads SQTIHQWPATLVQPVGSPLSLECTVEGTSNPNLYWYRQAAGRGLQLLFYSVGIGQISSEVPQNLSASRPQDRQFILSSKKLLLSDSGFYLCALSDNYGYTFGSGTRLTVV.

The V and J genes are TRBV7-2 and TRBJ2-5; 7 nucleotides match TRBD1. The CDR3 covers 14 residues. Germline CDR1 is SGHTA and CDR2 is FQGNSA. The V and J ends lost 5 bases and 5 bases, in that order; junction bases with no gene match: 8. CDR3 region: CASSPDRAWETQYF. The CDR3 nucleotides read TGTGCCAGCAGCCCCGACAGGGCTTGGGAGACCCAGTACTTC.

This clone has ten or more counts. The rearrangement links TRBV19 to TRBJ1-1, with a possible D match to TRBD1 (6 bases). The ends were cut back, 5 bases at V and 4 bases at J, with 14 bases in the middle. The germline V gene has CDR1 LNHDA and CDR2 SQIVND (reference sequence). This CDR3 has 14 residues. Here the CDR3 reads CASSFLGQSTEAFF. The CDR3 DNA reads as TGTGCCAGTAGTTTCCTTGGACAGAGCACTGAAGCTTTCTTT.

This rearrangement joins TRBV2 to TRBJ2-7, with D hard to call. CDR1 SNHLY and CDR2 FYNNEI come from the germline V gene. The V gene lost 10 bases and the J gene lost 7 bases, with 8 bases spanning the gap. This CDR3 spans 9 amino acids. The CDR3 DNA sequence: TGTGCCACCCAAGAGGAGCAGTACTTC. This codes for CATQEEQYF. The entire variable domain, with the rest obtained from reference TRBV2 and TRBJ2-7, is as follows: EPEVTQTPSHQVTQMGQEVILRCVPISNHLYFYWYRQILGQKVEFLVSFYNNEISEKSEIFDDQFSVERPDGSNFTLKIRSTKLEDSAMYFCATQEEQYFGPGTRLTVT.

The chain couples TRBV11-3 to TRBJ2-3; the D gene is possibly TRBD1 (6 bases). Germline loops: CDR1 SGHNT, CDR2 YENEEA. The CDR3 loop spans 13 amino acids. Trimming shortened V by 8 bases and J by 4 bases, and 13 bases separated the two germline ends. The CDR3 coding sequence is TGTGCCAGCTCGAGGGGGATCTCAGATACGCAGTATTTT. Translating gives CASSRGISDTQYF.

The chain is built from TRBV19 and TRBJ2-2, with TRBD1 matching over 7 bases. Trimming at V came to 6 bases and at J to 7 bases, leaving 11 bases not matched to a gene. Germline V lookup: CDR1 LNHDA, CDR2 SQIVND (reference sequence). This CDR3 contains 15 residues. The CDR3 here is CASRNTGVTGGELFF. CDR3 DNA: TGTGCCAGTAGGAATACAGGGGTTACAGGCGGGGAGCTGTTTTTT.

The chain couples TRBV29-1 to TRBJ2-7; no clear D gene. The germline V and J ends were trimmed by 5 bases and 6 bases, with 17 bases remaining between them. Germline assignment: CDR1 SQVTM and CDR2 ANQGSEA. The CDR3 is 13 amino acids. The DNA of the CDR3 is TGCAGCGTTAGTCTAGGGTTAGGCAGCGAGCAGTACTTC. It specifies CSVSLGLGSEQYF.

V and J are TRBV9 and TRBJ2-2, with D possibly matching TRBD2 (6 bases). The V and J ends lost 0 bases and 7 bases respectively, with 16 bases between them. The germline V gene encodes CDR1 SGDLS and CDR2 YYNGEE. CDR3 length: 16 amino acids. The CDR3 protein is CASSVALSTGDGELFF. CDR3 coding DNA: TGTGCCAGCAGCGTAGCTCTCAGTACGGGGGACGGGGAGCTGTTTTTT.

This rearrangement joins TRBV28 to TRBJ1-5, with D possibly being TRBD1 (6 bases). CDR3 length equals 15 residues. Trimming left V 8 bases short and J 0 bases short, with 14 bases between. Germline V CDR1 and CDR2: MDHEN, SYDVKM. CDR3 nucleotides: TGTGCCAGCGGAACCAGGGGAATTAGCAATCAGCCCCAGCATTTT. It yields the protein CASGTRGISNQPQHF. Using reference TRBV28 and TRBJ1-5 for the parts outside the CDR3, the full variable domain is DVKVTQSSRYLVKRTGEKVFLECVQDMDHENMFWYRQDPGLGLRLIYFSYDVKMKEKGDIPEGYSVSREKKERFSLILESASTNQTSMYLCASGTRGISNQPQHFGDGTRLSIL.

Comments on this clone: The junction and the germline gene differ at one end; a read error may be behind it. The chain uses TRBV19 and TRBJ1-4; D unclear. The CDR3 sequence is 15 residues long. Germline V gene lookup returns CDR1 LNHDA and CDR2 SQIVND (reference sequence). The CDR3 sequence is CASSAIGRTNEKLFF. CDR3 coding DNA: TGTGCCAGTAGTGCCATAGGGCGGACTAACGAAAAACTGTTTTTT.

This chain links TRBV9 with TRBJ2-1; 12 nucleotides line up with TRBD2. CDR3 length: 15 residues. J gave up 7 bases and V 6 bases, and 8 bases lay outside the gene matches. From germline, CDR1 is SGDLS and CDR2 YYNGEE. The CDR3 region has the DNA TGTGCCAGCACCGTGACTAGCGGGAGTGCAAATGAGCAGTTCTTC. Amino acid sequence: CASTVTSGSANEQFF.

The chain carries TRBV5-4 and TRBJ2-5, with 15 nucleotides matching TRBD2. The CDR3 length is 18 residues. Germline V gives CDR1 SGHNT, CDR2 YYREEE (reference sequence). The ends lost 4 bases at V and 1 base at J; junction bases unmatched: 8. Here the CDR3 DNA reads TGTGCCAGCAGCATCGGACTAGCGGGAGGGCCGCTCCAAGAGACCCAGTACTTC. This gives the protein CASSIGLAGGPLQETQYF.

This clone was observed once. The rearrangement joins TRBV5-1 to TRBJ1-4; TRBD1 agrees at 7 bases. The CDR3 is made up of 12 amino acids. CDR1 and CDR2 from the germline V gene are SGHRS and YFSETQ. The J segment lost 13 bases and the V segment lost 4 bases, leaving 7 bases of the junction unmatched. The CDR3 here is CASSTSTGTLFF. In DNA, the CDR3 is TGCGCCAGCAGCACCTCGACAGGGACACTGTTTTTT.

This clone was found many times. This chain uses TRBV9 with TRBJ2-5; D is ambiguous. V lost 4 bases to trimming and J lost 1 base, with 20 bases between them. The length of the CDR3 is 17 residues. In germline, CDR1 is SGDLS, CDR2 YYNGEE. The CDR3 sequence: CASSRTSRSAIQETQYF. CDR3 coding DNA: TGTGCCAGCAGCCGTACCTCGAGGTCGGCAATCCAAGAGACCCAGTACTTC.

The chain employs TRBV2 and TRBJ2-7; TRBD2 agrees at 8 bases. Trimming removed 1 base from V and 7 bases from J; junction bases left unmatched: 6. Germline lookup yields CDR1 SNHLY and CDR2 FYNNEI. The CDR3 length is 14 residues. In DNA form, the CDR3 reads TGTGCCAGCAGTGAAGGGGTGCGGGGGGCTGAGCAGTACTTC. It yields the protein CASSEGVRGAEQYF.

The CDR3 DNA sequence: TGCGCCAGCAGCCAAGATTGGGCGAGTCGTGGTACTAGCACAGATACGCAGTATTTT. Protein sequence: CASSQDWASRGTSTDTQYF. The rearrangement joins TRBV4-3 to TRBJ2-3, with unresolved D. Per germline, CDR1 LGHNA and CDR2 YSLEER. The CDR3 length is 19 residues. Trimming removed 0 bases at V and 0 bases at J, with 19 bases between.

The V and J genes are TRBV2 and TRBJ2-1; the match to TRBD2 covers 13 bases. The germline gives CDR1 SNHLY, CDR2 FYNNEI. The CDR3 runs 16 residues. The V gene end was trimmed by 7 bases and the J gene end by 5 bases; junction bases not matched to a gene: 8. The DNA of the CDR3 is TGTGCCAGCAACCGAGGCACTAGCGGGAGGGACAATGAGCAGTTCTTC. This sequence encodes CASNRGTSGRDNEQFF.

V usage is TRBV27 and J usage is TRBJ2-7; no clear D gene. CDR1 and CDR2 from the germline V gene are MNHEY and SMNVEV (reference sequence). Between the trimmed V and J ends, which lost 3 bases and 1 base, there was a span of 10 bases. The CDR3 contains 14 residues. In DNA form, the CDR3 reads TGTGCCAGCAGTTTCCGCCAGGTGTCCTACGAGCAGTACTTC. Protein sequence: CASSFRQVSYEQYF.

The V gene is TRBV28, the J gene TRBJ1-5; D unclear. The CDR3 length is 14 residues. Germline-derived CDR1 and CDR2 are MDHEN and SYDVKM. V shed 1 base and J shed 7 bases, with 11 bases lying between them. Written as DNA, the CDR3 is TGTGCCAGCAGTTTATTCGGGGTGGGGCAGCCCCAGCATTTT. Its translation is CASSLFGVGQPQHF.

The J gene is TRBJ2-7, the V gene TRBV7-9; 8 bases align to TRBD2. This CDR3 comprises 14 residues. The V gene end was trimmed by 5 bases and the J gene end by 7 bases; junction bases not matched to a gene: 10. Germline CDR1 reads SEHNR; CDR2 reads FQNEAQ (reference sequence). This chain's CDR3 is CASSPFGLAGEQYF. The CDR3 nucleotides are TGTGCCAGCAGCCCTTTTGGACTAGCTGGGGAGCAGTACTTC.

The genes are TRBV28 and TRBJ2-3, with D possibly TRBD2 on 6 matching bases. Looked up from germline, CDR1 is MDHEN and CDR2 is SYDVKM. V was pared by 5 bases and J by 1 base, with 16 bases between. The CDR3 covers 16 residues. The CDR3 bases are TGTGCCAGCAGTCTGGACTATTCTATCGGCACAGATACGCAGTATTTT. Its translation: CASSLDYSIGTDTQYF.

This chain connects TRBV10-3 to TRBJ1-3; the match to TRBD1 covers 10 bases. The junction had 10 bases not matched to a gene; V was cut back by 8 bases and J by 0 bases. The CDR3 sequence is 17 residues long. The germline CDR1 and CDR2 sequences are ENHRY and SYGVKD. CDR3 in DNA: TGTGCCATCGCGTCCGGGACAGGGGCTTTCTCTGGAAACACCATATATTTT. As protein: CAIASGTGAFSGNTIYF.

The chain carries TRBV2 and TRBJ1-3; maybe TRBD1 (5 bases). CDR3 length: 15 residues. Trimming stripped 4 bases from V and 2 bases from J, with 12 bases between. Germline CDR1 reads SNHLY; CDR2 reads FYNNEI. CDR3: CASSVRDGAGNTIYF. For the CDR3, the DNA is TGTGCCAGCAGTGTACGGGACGGAGCTGGAAACACCATATATTTT.